Listed here are 8 T cell receptor beta chains from one sample, sequenced in a study of blood T cell repertoires in COVID-19. Method: immunoSEQ multiplex PCR; TCRdb's copy keeps in-frame clones and lacks some. The sample consists of 110,000 to 150,000 clones, 70% to 85% of them appearing once. Sequencing was carried out using peripheral blood. All receptors come from a man aged 60 to 69 with active or convalescent COVID-19.

The rearrangement joins TRBV12-3 or TRBV12-4 to TRBJ1-1; no reliable D call. The CDR3 consists of 12 residues. Trimming took 6 bases from V and 11 from J, leaving 16 bases between them. The CDR3: CASRSSETRAFF. In nucleotides, the CDR3 is TGTGCCAGCAGGTCAAGCGAAACTCGGGCTTTCTTT.

This chain joins TRBV3-1 (or the pseudogene TRBV3-2) and TRBJ2-2, with D possibly matching TRBD2 (5 bases). Trimming left V 1 base short and J 8 bases short, with 11 bases between. The germline gives CDR1 LGHDT, CDR2 YNNKEL (reference sequence). The CDR3 is made up of 14 amino acids. This CDR3 is CASSQAGSVGELFF. In DNA form, the CDR3 reads TGTGCCAGCAGCCAAGCGGGGTCGGTGGGGGAGCTGTTTTTT.

The CDR3 nucleotides read TGTGCCAGTAGTTACCGGGACAGGGGGCAAAGAAATGAGCAGTTCTTC. It yields the protein CASSYRDRGQRNEQFF. The V call is TRBV19, the J call TRBJ2-1, with 12 bases aligning to TRBD1. Germline lookup yields CDR1 LNHDA and CDR2 SQIVND (reference sequence). The ends lost 5 bases at V and 7 bases at J; junction bases unmatched: 9. This CDR3 is built from 16 residues.

The chain employs TRBV5-1 and TRBJ1-1, with 8 nucleotides matching TRBD1. The CDR3 is made up of 20 amino acids. The trim removed 4 bases at V and 0 bases at J, leaving 20 bases unmatched. Germline values: CDR1 SGHRS, CDR2 YFSETQ. The CDR3 region is CASSPGAGGGEGFMNTEAFF. In nucleotides, the CDR3 is TGCGCCAGCAGCCCTGGGGCAGGGGGCGGCGAGGGTTTTATGAACACTGAAGCTTTCTTT.

This chain uses TRBV7-8 with TRBJ1-5; D ambiguous. This CDR3 is built from 13 residues. V was pared by 1 base and J by 4 bases, with 5 bases between. Germline lookup yields CDR1 SGHVS and CDR2 FQNEAQ. The CDR3 reads CASSLDSNQPQHF. The CDR3 nucleotides read TGTGCCAGCAGCTTAGACAGTAATCAGCCCCAGCATTTT.

The CDR3 sequence: CASSLEGRDSIYNEQFF. The CDR3 coding sequence is TGTGCCAGCAGCTTAGAGGGCCGGGACTCTATCTACAATGAGCAGTTCTTC. The chain uses TRBV7-8 and TRBJ2-1, with D tentatively TRBD2 (6 bases). Per germline, CDR1 SGHVS and CDR2 FQNEAQ. The ends were cut back, 1 base at V and 3 bases at J, with 16 bases in the middle. CDR3 length: 17 amino acids. The complete variable domain, with remaining parts taken from reference TRBV7-8 and TRBJ2-1, reads GAGVSQSPRYKVAKRGQDVALRCDPISGHVSLFWYQQALGQGPEFLTYFQNEAQLDKSGLPSDRFFAERPEGSVSTLKIQRTQQEDSAVYLCASSLEGRDSIYNEQFFGPGTRLTVL.

This clone has only one observation. The V call is TRBV7-2, the J call TRBJ2-7, with 7 nucleotides matching TRBD2. The CDR3 sequence is 15 residues long. In germline, CDR1 is SGHTA, CDR2 FQGNSA. V gave up 8 bases and J gave up 2 bases; unmatched junction bases: 12. The CDR3 DNA follows: TGTGCCAGCCGCGGGAGTCTAACAGGAACCTACGAGCAGTACTTC. This sequence encodes CASRGSLTGTYEQYF.

This clone showed up just once. The chain links TRBV6-6 to TRBJ1-3, with no clear D. CDR1 and CDR2 (germline): MNHNY, SVGAGI (reference sequence). The CDR3 covers 16 residues. V was pared by 0 bases and J by 0 bases, with 9 bases between. This chain's CDR3 is CASSYSGDPSGNTIYF. CDR3 DNA: TGTGCCAGCAGTTACTCGGGAGACCCCTCTGGAAACACCATATATTTT.